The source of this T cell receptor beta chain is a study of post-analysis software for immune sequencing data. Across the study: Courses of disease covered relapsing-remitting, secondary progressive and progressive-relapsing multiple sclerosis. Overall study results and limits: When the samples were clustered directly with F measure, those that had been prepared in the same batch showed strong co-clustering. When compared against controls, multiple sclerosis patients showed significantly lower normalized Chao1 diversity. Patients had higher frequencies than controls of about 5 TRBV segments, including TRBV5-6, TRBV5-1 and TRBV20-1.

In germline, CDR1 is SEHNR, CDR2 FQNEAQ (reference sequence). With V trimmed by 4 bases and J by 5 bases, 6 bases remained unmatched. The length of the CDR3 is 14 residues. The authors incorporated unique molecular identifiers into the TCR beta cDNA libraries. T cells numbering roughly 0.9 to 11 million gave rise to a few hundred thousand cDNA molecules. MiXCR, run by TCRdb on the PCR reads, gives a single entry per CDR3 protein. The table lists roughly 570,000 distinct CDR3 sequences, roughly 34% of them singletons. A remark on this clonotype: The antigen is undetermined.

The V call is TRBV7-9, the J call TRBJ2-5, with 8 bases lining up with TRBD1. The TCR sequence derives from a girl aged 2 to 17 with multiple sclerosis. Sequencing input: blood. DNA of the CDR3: TGTGCCAGCAGCTCGACAGGGGTGGTGGAGACCCAGTACTTC. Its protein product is CASSSTGVVETQYF. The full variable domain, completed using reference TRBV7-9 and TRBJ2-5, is DTGVSQNPRHKITKRGQNVTFRCDPISEHNRLYWYRQTLGQGPEFLTYFQNEAQLEKSRLLSDRFSAERPKGSFSTLEIQRTEQGDSAMYLCASSSTGVVETQYFGPGTRLLVL.